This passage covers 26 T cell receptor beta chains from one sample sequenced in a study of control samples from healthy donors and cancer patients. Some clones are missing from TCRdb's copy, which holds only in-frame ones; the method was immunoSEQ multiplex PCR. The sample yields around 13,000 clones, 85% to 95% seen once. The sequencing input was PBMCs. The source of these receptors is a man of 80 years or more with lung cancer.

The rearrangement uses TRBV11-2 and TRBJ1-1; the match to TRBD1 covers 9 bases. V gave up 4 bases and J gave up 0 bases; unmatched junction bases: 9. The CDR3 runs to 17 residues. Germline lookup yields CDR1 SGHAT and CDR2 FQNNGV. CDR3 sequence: CASSYPGQGLMNTEAFF. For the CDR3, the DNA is TGTGCCAGCAGCTACCCGGGACAGGGCCTCATGAACACTGAAGCTTTCTTT.

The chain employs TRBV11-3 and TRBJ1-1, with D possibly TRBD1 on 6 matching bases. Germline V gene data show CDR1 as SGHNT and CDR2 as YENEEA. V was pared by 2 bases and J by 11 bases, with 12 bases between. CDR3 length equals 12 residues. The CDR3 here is CASSLSTGTAFF. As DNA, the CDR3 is TGTGCCAGCAGCTTAAGCACAGGGACGGCTTTCTTT.

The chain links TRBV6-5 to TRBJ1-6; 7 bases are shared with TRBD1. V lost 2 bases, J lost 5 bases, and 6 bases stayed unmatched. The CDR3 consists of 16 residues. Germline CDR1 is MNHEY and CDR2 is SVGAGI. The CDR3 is CASSYGTGENNSPLHF. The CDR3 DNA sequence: TGTGCCAGCAGTTACGGAACAGGGGAGAATAATTCACCCCTCCACTTT.

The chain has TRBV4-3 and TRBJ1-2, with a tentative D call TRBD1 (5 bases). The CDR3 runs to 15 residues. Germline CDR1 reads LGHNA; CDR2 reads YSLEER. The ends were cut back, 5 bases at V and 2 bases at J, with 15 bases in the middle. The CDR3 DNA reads TGCGCCAGCAGCACCCATGGGCAGGGCAACTATGGCTACACCTTC. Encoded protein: CASSTHGQGNYGYTF.

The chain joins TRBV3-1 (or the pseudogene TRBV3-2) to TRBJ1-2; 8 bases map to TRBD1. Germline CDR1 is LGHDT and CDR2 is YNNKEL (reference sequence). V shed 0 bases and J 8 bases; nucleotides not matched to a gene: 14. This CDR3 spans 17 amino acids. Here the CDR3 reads CASSQEGRVSGGGGYTF. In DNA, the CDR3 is TGTGCCAGCAGCCAAGAAGGGCGTGTGTCAGGGGGCGGGGGCTACACCTTC.

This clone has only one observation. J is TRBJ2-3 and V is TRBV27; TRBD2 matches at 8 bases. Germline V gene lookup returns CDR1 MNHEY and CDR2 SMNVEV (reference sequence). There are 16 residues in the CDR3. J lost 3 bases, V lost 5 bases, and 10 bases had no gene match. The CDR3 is CASSPHPSGGTDTQYF. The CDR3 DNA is TGTGCCAGCAGTCCACACCCGTCGGGGGGGACAGATACGCAGTATTTT.

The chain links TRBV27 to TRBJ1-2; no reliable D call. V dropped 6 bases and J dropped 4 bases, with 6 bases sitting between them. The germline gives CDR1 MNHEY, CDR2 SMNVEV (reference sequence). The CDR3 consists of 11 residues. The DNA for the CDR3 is TGTGCCAGCAGGGACCTCTATGGCTACACCTTC. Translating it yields CASRDLYGYTF.

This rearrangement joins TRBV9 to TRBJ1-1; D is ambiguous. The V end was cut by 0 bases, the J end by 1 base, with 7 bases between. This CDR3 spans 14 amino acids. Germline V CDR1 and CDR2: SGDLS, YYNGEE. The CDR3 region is CASSVDARNTEAFF. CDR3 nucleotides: TGTGCCAGCAGCGTAGACGCGAGGAACACTGAAGCTTTCTTT.

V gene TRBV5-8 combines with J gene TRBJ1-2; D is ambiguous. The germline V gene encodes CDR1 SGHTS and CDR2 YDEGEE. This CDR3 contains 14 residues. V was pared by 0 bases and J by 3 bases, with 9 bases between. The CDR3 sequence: CASSLGTAHYGYTF. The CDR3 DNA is TGTGCCAGCAGCTTGGGGACGGCCCACTATGGCTACACCTTC.

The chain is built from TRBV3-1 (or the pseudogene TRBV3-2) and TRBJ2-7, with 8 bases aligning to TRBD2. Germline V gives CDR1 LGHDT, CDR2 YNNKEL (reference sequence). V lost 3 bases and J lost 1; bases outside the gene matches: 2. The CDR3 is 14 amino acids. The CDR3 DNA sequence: TGTGCCAGCAGCCAGACTAGCGCATCCTACGAGCAGTACTTC. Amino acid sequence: CASSQTSASYEQYF.

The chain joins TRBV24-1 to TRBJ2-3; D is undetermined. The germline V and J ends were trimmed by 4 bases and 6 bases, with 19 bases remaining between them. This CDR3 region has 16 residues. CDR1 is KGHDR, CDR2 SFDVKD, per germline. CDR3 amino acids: CATSDLPDGGVDTQYF. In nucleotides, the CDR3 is TGTGCCACCAGTGACCTACCGGACGGTGGTGTGGATACGCAGTATTTT.

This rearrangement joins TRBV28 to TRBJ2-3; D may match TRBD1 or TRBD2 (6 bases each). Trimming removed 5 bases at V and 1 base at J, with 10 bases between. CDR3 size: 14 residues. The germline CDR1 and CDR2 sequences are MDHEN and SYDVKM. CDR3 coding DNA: TGTGCCAGCAGTCCCGGGGGCCGCACAGATACGCAGTATTTT. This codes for CASSPGGRTDTQYF.

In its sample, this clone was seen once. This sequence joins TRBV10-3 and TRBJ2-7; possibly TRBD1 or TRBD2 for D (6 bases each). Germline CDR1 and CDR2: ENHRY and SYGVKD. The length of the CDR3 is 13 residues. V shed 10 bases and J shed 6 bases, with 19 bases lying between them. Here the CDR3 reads CATATLQGGEQYV. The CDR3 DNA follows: TGTGCCACAGCGACCTTACAGGGAGGCGAGCAGTACGTC.

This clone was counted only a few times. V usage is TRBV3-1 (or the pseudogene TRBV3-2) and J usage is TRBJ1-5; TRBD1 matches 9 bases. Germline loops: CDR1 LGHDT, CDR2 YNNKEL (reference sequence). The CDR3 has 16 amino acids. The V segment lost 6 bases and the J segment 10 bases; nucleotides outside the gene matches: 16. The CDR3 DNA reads TGTGCCAGCAGGCCCAGTTGGGACAGGGTTCTTGGACCCCAGCATTTT. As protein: CASRPSWDRVLGPQHF.

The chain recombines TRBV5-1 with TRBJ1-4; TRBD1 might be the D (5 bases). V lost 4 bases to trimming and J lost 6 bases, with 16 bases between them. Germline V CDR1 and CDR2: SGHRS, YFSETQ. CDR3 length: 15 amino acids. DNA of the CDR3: TGCGCCAGCAGCACTTTTGGGGGAACGGATGAAAAACTGTTTTTT. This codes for CASSTFGGTDEKLFF.

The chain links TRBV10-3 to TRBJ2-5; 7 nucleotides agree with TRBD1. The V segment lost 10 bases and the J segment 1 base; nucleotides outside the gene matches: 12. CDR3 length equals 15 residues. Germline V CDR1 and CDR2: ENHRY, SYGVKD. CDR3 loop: CATTPQGTRQETQYF. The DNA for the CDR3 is TGTGCCACCACTCCACAGGGGACCCGCCAAGAGACCCAGTACTTC.

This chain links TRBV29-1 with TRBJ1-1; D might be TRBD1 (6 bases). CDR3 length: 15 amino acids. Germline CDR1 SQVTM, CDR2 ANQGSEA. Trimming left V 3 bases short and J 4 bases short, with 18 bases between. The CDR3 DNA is TGCAGCGTTGAGCCTCGAACGGGACAAGGCACTGAAGCTTTCTTT. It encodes CSVEPRTGQGTEAFF.

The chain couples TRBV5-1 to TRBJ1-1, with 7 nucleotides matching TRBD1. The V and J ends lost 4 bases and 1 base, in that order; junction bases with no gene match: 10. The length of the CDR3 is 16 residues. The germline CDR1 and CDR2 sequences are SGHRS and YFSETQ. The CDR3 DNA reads TGCGCCAGCAGCCAGGGCGGGACAGTTAGGAACACTGAAGCTTTCTTT. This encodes CASSQGGTVRNTEAFF. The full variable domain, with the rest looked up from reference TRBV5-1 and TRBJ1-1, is KAGVTQTPRYLIKTRGQQVTLSCSPISGHRSVSWYQQTPGQGLQFLFEYFSETQRNKGNFPGRFSGRQFSNSRSEMNVSTLELGDSALYLCASSQGGTVRNTEAFFGQGTRLTVV.

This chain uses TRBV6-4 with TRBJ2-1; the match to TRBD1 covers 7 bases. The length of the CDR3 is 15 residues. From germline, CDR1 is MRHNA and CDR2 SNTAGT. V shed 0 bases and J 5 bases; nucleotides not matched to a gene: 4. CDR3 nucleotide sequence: TGTGCCAGCAGTGACTCGGGACAGCCAAACAATGAGCAGTTCTTC. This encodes CASSDSGQPNNEQFF.

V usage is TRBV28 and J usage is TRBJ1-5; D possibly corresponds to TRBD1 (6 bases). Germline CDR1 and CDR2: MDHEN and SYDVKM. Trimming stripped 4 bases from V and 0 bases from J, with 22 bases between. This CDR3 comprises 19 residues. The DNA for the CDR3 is TGTGCCAGCAGTTACATACAGGGTATGGGGGGTTATAGCAATCAGCCCCAGCATTTT. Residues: CASSYIQGMGGYSNQPQHF.

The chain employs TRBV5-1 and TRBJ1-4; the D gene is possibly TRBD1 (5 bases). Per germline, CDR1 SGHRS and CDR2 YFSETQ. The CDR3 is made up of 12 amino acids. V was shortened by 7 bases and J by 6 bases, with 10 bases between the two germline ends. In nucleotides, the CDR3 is TGCGCCAGCCGTGACAGTTATGAAAAACTGTTTTTT. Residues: CASRDSYEKLFF.

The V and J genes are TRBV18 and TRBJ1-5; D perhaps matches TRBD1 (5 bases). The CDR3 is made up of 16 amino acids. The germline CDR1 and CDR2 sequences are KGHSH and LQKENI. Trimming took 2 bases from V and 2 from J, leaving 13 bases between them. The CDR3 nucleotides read TGTGCCAGCTCACCAGGGCAGGGCGGGGGCAATCAGCCCCAGCATTTT. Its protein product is CASSPGQGGGNQPQHF.

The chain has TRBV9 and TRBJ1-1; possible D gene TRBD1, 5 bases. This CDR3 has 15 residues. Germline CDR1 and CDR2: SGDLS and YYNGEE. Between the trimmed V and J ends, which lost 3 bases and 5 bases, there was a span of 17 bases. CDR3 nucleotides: TGTGCCAGCAGCGGCGGTGGGGGAAAGGGAACTGAAGCTTTCTTT. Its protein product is CASSGGGGKGTEAFF.

CDR3 loop: CASSLGDEGDGRRDTQYF. The CDR3 bases are TGTGCCAGCAGCTTAGGAGACGAGGGTGACGGGCGAAGAGATACGCAGTATTTT. The J gene is TRBJ2-3, the V gene TRBV7-9; TRBD2 might be the D (5 bases). Trimming took 1 base from V and 5 from J, leaving 22 bases between them. The CDR3 has 18 amino acids. Germline V gives CDR1 SEHNR, CDR2 FQNEAQ (reference sequence).

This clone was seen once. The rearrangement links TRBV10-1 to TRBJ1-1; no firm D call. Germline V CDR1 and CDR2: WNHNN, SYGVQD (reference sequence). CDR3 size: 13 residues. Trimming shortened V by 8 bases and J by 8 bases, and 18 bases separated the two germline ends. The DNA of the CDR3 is TGCGCCAGCTCCCCCGGGGTCCGGTTCGAAGCTTTCTTT. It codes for CASSPGVRFEAFF.

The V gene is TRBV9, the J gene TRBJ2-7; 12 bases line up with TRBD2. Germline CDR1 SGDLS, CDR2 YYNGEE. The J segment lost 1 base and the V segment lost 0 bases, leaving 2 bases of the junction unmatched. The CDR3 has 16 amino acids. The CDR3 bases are TGTGCCAGCAGCGTAGGACTAGCGGGGGATTCCTACGAGCAGTACTTC. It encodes CASSVGLAGDSYEQYF.